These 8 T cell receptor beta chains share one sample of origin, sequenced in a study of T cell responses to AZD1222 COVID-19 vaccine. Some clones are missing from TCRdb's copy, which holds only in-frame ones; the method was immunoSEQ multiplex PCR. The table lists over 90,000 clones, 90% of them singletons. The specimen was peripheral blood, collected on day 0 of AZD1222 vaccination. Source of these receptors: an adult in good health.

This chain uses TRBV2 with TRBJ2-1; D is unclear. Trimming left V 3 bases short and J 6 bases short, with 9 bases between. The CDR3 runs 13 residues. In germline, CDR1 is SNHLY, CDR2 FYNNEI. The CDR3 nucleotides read TGTGCCAGCAGTGACGACGGATCCAATGAGCAGTTCTTC. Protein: CASSDDGSNEQFF.

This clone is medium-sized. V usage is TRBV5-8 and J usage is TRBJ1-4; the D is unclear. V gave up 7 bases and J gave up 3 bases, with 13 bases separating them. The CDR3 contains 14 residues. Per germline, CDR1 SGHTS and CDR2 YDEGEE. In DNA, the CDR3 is TGTGCCAGCTCACGGAGGAGGGCTAATGAAAAACTGTTTTTT. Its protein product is CASSRRRANEKLFF.

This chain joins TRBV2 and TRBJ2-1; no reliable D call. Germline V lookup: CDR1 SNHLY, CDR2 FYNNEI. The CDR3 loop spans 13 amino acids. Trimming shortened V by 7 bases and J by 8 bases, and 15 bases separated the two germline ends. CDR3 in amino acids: CASTEVLYDEQFF. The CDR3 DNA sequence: TGTGCCAGCACTGAGGTACTATATGATGAGCAGTTCTTC.

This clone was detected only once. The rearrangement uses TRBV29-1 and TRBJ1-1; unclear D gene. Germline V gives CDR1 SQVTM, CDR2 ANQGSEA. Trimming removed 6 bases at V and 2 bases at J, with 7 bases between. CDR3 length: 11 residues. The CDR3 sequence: CSVRPNTEAFF. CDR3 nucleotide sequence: TGCAGCGTGAGACCTAACACTGAAGCTTTCTTT.

DNA for the CDR3: TGCGCCAGCAGCTTGGATGGAGGTGGAAACACCATATATTTT. Its translation is CASSLDGGGNTIYF. V is TRBV5-1 and J is TRBJ1-3; D is ambiguous. CDR3 length: 14 amino acids. The V gene lost 0 bases and the J gene lost 3 bases, with 7 bases spanning the gap. Germline values: CDR1 SGHRS, CDR2 YFSETQ.

This CDR3 reads CASRPGARGDNEQFF. The CDR3 DNA follows: TGTGCCAGTAGACCGGGGGCAAGAGGGGACAATGAGCAGTTCTTC. The chain carries TRBV19 and TRBJ2-1; possibly TRBD1 or TRBD2 for D (6 bases each). The CDR3 runs 15 residues. In germline, CDR1 is LNHDA, CDR2 SQIVND (reference sequence). V was cut by 6 bases and J by 5 bases, with 17 bases left in between.

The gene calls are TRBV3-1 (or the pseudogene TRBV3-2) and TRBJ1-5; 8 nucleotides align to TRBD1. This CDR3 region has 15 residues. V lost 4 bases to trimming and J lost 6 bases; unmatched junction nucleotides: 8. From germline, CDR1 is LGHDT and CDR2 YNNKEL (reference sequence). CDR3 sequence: CASSLGQEMCQPQHF. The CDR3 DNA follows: TGTGCCAGCAGCCTGGGACAGGAAATGTGTCAGCCCCAGCATTTT.

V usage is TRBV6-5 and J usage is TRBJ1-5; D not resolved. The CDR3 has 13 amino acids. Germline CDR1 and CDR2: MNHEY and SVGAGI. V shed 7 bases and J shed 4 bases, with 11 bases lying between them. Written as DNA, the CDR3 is TGTGCCAGCACCCGGTCCCCAAATCAGCCCCAGCATTTT. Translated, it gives CASTRSPNQPQHF.